This TCR beta chain was recorded in a study of blood T cells in healthy people across ages. CDR3 size: 15 residues. Germline CDR1 and CDR2: SGHAT and FQNNGV. V lost 1 base, J lost 4 bases, and 4 bases stayed unmatched. A second 7 to 11 cycle PCR used barcoded and J-beta primers. TCRdb processed the 5' RACE reads anew with MiXCR; each CDR3 protein has one entry. The repertoire holds over a million distinct CDR3 sequences, with about 43% as singletons. Source material: blood. The sequence was collected from a woman aged 18-29 years in good health. The chain links TRBV11-2 to TRBJ1-2, with 9 bases that match TRBD1. The CDR3 loop is CASSLAPTGGYGYTF. The DNA for the CDR3 is TGTGCCAGCAGCTTAGCTCCGACAGGGGGCTATGGCTACACCTTC.